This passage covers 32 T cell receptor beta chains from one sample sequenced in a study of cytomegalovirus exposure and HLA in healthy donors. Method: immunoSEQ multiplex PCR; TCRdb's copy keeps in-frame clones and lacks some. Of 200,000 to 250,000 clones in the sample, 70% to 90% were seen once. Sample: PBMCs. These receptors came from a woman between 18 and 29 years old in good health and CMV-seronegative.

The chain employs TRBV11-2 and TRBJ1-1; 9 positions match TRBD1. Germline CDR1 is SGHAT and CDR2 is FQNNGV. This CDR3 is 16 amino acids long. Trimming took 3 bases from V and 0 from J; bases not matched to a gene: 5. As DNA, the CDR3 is TGTGCCAGCAGCTTCGGAAGGGACAGGGTGAACACTGAAGCTTTCTTT. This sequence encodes CASSFGRDRVNTEAFF.

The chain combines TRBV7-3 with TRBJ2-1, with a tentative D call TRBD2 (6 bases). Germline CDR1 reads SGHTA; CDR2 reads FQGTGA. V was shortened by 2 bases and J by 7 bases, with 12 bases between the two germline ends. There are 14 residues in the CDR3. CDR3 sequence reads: CASSLLSGENEQFF. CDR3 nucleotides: TGTGCCAGCAGCTTATTGTCGGGGGAAAATGAGCAGTTCTTC.

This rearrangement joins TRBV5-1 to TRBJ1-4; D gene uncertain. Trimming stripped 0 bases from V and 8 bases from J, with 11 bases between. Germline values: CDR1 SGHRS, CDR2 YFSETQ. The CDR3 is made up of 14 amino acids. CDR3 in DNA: TGCGCCAGCAGCTTGGGCGGGGAAAGGGAAAAACTGTTTTTT. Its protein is CASSLGGEREKLFF.

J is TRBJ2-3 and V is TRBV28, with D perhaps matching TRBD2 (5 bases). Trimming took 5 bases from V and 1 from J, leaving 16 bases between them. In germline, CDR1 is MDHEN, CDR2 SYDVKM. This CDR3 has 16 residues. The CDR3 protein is CASSPSIGVRTDTQYF. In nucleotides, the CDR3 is TGTGCCAGCAGTCCTAGCATCGGTGTCCGCACAGATACGCAGTATTTT.

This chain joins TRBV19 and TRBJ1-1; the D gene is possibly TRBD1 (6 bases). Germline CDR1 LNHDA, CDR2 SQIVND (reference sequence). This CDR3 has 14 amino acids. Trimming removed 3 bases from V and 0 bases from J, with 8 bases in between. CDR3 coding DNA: TGTGCCAGTAGTATGGGGGGCTTGAACACTGAAGCTTTCTTT. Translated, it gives CASSMGGLNTEAFF.

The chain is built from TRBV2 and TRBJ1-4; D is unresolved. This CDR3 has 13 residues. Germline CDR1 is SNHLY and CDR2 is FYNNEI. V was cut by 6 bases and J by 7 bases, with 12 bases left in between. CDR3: CASRAQQVEKLFF. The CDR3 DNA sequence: TGTGCCAGCAGGGCACAGCAGGTTGAAAAACTGTTTTTT.

The CDR3, as DNA: TGTGCCAGCAGTGACCGGGGGGGCCGAAGTGAGCAGTTCTTC. Translation: CASSDRGGRSEQFF. The J gene is TRBJ2-1, the V gene TRBV2; 8 bases line up with TRBD2. Germline-derived CDR1 and CDR2 are SNHLY and FYNNEI. The CDR3 totals 14 residues. The V and J ends lost 3 bases and 9 bases, in that order; junction bases with no gene match: 7.

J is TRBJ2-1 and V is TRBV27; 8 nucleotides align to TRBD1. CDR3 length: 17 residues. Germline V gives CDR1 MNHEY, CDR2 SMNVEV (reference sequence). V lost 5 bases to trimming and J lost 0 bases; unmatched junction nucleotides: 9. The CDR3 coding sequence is TGTGCCAGCAGTAGCGGACAGGGAGTCAGCTCCTACAATGAGCAGTTCTTC. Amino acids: CASSSGQGVSSYNEQFF.

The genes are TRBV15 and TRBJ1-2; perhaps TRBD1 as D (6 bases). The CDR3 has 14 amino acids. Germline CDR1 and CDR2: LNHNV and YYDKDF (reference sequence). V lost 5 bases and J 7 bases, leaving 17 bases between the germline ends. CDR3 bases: TGTGCCACCAGCCCTGGAGGGGGGGTACGTGGCTACACCTTC. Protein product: CATSPGGGVRGYTF.

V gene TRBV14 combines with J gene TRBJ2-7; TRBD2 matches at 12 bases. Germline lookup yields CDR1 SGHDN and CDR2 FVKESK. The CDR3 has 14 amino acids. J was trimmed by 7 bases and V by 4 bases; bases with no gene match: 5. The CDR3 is CASSRTSGTGEQYF. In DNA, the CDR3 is TGTGCCAGCAGCCGGACTAGCGGGACTGGTGAGCAGTACTTC.

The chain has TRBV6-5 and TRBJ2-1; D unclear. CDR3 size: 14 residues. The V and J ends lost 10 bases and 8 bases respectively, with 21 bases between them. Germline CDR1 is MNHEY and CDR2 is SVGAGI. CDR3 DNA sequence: TGTGCCACCTCCCCCCTTGGCCCTACACATGAGCAGTTCTTC. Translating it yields CATSPLGPTHEQFF.

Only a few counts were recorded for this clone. In DNA form, the CDR3 reads TGTGCCAGTAGTAATCGACAGGGGACTGAAGCTTTCTTT. Encoded protein: CASSNRQGTEAFF. This chain uses TRBV19 with TRBJ1-1; 8 bases map to TRBD1. Germline CDR1 is LNHDA and CDR2 is SQIVND (reference sequence). The CDR3 extends over 13 amino acids. With 4 bases clipped from V and 5 bases from J, the junction kept 3 bases outside the gene matches.

The CDR3 region is CASSLQGARTGELFF. CDR3 nucleotides: TGTGCCAGCAGCTTACAGGGGGCGCGGACCGGGGAGCTGTTTTTT. V and J are TRBV7-9 and TRBJ2-2; 8 bases map to TRBD1. The CDR3 is 15 residues long. The V gene end was trimmed by 2 bases and the J gene end by 5 bases; junction bases not matched to a gene: 4. In germline, CDR1 is SEHNR, CDR2 FQNEAQ (reference sequence).

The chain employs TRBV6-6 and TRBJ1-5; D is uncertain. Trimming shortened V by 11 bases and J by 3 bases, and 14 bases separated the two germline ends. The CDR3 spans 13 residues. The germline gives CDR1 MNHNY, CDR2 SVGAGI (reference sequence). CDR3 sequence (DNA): TGTGCCGCCAGCGGGCAGGACAATCAGCCCCAGCATTTT. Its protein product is CAASGQDNQPQHF.

The CDR3 loop is CASSAVGTSGETQYF. The CDR3 nucleotides read TGTGCCAGCAGCGCTGTCGGGACTAGCGGAGAGACCCAGTACTTC. This chain uses TRBV9 with TRBJ2-5; 11 bases align to TRBD2. Trimming cost V 3 bases and J 4 bases; bases outside gene matches: 5. Germline assignment: CDR1 SGDLS and CDR2 YYNGEE. The CDR3 loop spans 15 amino acids.

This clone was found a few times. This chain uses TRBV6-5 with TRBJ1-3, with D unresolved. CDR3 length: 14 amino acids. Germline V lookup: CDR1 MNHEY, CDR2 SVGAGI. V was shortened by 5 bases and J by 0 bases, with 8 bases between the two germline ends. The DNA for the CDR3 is TGTGCCAGCAGTCCGCTCCACTCTGGAAACACCATATATTTT. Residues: CASSPLHSGNTIYF.

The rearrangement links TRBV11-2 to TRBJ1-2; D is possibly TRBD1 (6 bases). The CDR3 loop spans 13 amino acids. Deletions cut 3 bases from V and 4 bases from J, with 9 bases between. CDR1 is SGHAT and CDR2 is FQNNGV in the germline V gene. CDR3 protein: CASSFEGGYGYTF. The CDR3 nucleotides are TGTGCCAGCAGCTTCGAGGGGGGCTATGGCTACACCTTC.

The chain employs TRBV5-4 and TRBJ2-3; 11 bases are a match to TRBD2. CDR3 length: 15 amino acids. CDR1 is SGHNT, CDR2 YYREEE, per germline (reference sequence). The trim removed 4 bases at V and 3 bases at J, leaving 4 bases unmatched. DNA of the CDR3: TGTGCCAGCAGCACTAGCGGGGGCATAACAGATACGCAGTATTTT. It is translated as CASSTSGGITDTQYF.

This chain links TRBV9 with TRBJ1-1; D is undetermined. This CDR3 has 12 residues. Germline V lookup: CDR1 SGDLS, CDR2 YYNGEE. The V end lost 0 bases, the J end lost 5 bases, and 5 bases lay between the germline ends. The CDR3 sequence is CASSVAGTEAFF. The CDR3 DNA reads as TGTGCCAGCAGCGTAGCCGGGACTGAAGCTTTCTTT.

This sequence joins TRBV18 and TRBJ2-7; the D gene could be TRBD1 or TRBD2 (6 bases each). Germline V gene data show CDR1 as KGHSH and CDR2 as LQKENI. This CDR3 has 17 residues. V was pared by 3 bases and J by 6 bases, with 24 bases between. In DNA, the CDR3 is TGTGCCAGCTCACCGCTCGGCGGGACCAGGGGTGGGGGCGAGCAGTACTTC. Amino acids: CASSPLGGTRGGGEQYF.

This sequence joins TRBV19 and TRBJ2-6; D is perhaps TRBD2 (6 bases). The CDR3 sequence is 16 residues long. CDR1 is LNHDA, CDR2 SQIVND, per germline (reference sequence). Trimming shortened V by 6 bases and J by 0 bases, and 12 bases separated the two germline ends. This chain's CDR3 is CASRLGTSSGANVLTF. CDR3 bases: TGTGCCAGTAGACTCGGGACTTCCTCTGGGGCCAACGTCCTGACTTTC.

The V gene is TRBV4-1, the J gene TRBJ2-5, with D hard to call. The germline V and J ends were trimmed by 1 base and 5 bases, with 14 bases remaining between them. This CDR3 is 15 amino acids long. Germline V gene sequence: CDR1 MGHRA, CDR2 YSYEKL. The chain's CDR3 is CASSQGFSSWETQYF. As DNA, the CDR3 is TGCGCCAGCAGCCAAGGGTTCAGCTCCTGGGAGACCCAGTACTTC.

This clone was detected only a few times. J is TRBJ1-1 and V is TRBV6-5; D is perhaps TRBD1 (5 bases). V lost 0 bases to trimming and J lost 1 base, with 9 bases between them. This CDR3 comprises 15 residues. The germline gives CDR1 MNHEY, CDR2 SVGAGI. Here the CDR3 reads CASSYSTRANTEAFF. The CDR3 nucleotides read TGTGCCAGCAGTTACTCGACCAGGGCGAACACTGAAGCTTTCTTT.

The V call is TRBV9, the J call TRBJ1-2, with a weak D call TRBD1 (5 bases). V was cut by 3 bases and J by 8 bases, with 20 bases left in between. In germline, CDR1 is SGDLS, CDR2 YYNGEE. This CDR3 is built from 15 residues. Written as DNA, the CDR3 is TGTGCCAGCAGCGGAGAGGGGCCTGGAGGGAAGGGCTACACCTTC. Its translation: CASSGEGPGGKGYTF.

The CDR3: CASSPPSYNEQFF. In DNA form, the CDR3 reads TGCGCCAGCAGTCCCCCCTCCTACAATGAGCAGTTCTTC. This rearrangement joins TRBV10-2 to TRBJ2-1; no clear D gene. Germline CDR1 WSHSY, CDR2 SAAADI. V lost 5 bases to trimming and J lost 0 bases, with 5 bases between them. The CDR3 loop spans 13 amino acids.

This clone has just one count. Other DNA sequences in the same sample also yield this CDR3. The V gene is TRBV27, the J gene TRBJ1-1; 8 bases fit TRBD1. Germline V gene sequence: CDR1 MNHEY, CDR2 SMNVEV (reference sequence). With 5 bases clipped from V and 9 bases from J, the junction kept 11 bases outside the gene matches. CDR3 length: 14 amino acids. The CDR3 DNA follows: TGTGCCAGCAGTCCGGACAGGGTTTTACGGAAAGCTTTCTTT. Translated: CASSPDRVLRKAFF.

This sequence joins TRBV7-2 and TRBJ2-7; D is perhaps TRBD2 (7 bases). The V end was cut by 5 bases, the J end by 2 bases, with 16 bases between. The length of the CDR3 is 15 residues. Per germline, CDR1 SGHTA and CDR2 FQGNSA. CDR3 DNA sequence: TGTGCCAGCAGCCTCAGGGGACTACCAACCTACGAGCAGTACTTC. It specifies CASSLRGLPTYEQYF. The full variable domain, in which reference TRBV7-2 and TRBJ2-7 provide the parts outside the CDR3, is GAGVSQSPSNKVTEKGKDVELRCDPISGHTALYWYRQSLGQGLEFLIYFQGNSAPDKSGLPSDRFSAERTGGSVSTLTIQRTQQEDSAVYLCASSLRGLPTYEQYFGPGTRLTVT.

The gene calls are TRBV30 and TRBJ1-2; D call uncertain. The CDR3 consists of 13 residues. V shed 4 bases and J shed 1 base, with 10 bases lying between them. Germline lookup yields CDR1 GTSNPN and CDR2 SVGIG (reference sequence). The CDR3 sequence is CAWTPGINYGYTF. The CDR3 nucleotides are TGTGCCTGGACACCCGGGATTAACTATGGCTACACCTTC. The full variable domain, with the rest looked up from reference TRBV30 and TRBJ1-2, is SQTIHQWPATLVQPVGSPLSLECTVEGTSNPNLYWYRQAAGRGLQLLFYSVGIGQISSEVPQNLSASRPQDRQFILSSKKLLLSDSGFYLCAWTPGINYGYTFGSGTRLTVV.

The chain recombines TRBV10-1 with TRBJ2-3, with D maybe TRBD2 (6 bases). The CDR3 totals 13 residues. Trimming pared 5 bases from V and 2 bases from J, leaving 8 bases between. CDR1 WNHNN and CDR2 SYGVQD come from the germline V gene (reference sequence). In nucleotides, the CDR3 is TGCGCCAGCAGTCGGGGGTACACAGATACGCAGTATTTT. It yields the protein CASSRGYTDTQYF.

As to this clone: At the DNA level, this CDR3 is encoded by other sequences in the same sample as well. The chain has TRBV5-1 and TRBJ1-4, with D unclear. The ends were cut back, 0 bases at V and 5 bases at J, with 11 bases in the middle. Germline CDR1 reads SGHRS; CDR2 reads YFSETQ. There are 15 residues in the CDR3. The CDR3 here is CASSLGASTNEKLFF. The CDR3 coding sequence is TGCGCCAGCAGCTTGGGCGCCAGCACGAATGAAAAACTGTTTTTT.

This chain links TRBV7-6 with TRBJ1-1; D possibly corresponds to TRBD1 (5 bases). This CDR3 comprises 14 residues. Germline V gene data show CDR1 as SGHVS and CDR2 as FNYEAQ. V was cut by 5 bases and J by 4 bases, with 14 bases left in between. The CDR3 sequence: CASSPLGGTTEAFF. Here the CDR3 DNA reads TGTGCCAGCAGCCCCCTGGGGGGGACCACTGAAGCTTTCTTT.

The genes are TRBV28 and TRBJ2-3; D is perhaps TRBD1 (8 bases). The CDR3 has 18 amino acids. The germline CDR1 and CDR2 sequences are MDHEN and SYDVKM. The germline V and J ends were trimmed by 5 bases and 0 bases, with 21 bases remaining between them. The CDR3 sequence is CASSPHRGGASSTDTQYF. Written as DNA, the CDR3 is TGTGCCAGCAGTCCTCACAGGGGGGGGGCCTCTAGCACAGATACGCAGTATTTT.